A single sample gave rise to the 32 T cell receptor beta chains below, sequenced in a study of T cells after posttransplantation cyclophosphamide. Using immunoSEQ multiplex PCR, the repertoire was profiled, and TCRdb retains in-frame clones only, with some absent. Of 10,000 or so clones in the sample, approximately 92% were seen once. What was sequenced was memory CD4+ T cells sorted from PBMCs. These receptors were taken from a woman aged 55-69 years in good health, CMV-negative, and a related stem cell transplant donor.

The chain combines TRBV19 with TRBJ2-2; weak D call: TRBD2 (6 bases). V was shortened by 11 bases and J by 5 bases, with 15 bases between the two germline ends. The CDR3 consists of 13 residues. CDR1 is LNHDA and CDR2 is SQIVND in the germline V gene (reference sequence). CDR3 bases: TGTGCCTGCGGATCGGCGGGGACCGGGGAGCTGTTTTTT. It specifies CACGSAGTGELFF.

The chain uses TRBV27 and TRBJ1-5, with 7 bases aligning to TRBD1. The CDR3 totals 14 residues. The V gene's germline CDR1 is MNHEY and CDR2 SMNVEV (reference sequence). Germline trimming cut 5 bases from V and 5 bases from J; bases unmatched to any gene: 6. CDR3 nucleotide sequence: TGTGCCAGCAGTCTAGGGGGCAGGGATCAGCCCCAGCATTTT. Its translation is CASSLGGRDQPQHF.

CDR3: CASSPKGTGVSPLHF. The CDR3, as DNA: TGCGCCAGCAGCCCGAAGGGGACAGGGGTCTCACCCCTCCACTTT. This chain joins TRBV5-1 and TRBJ1-6, with 10 positions matching TRBD1. V shed 4 bases, J shed 10 bases, and the junction held 8 bases outside the gene matches. The CDR3 contains 15 residues. The germline V gene has CDR1 SGHRS and CDR2 YFSETQ.

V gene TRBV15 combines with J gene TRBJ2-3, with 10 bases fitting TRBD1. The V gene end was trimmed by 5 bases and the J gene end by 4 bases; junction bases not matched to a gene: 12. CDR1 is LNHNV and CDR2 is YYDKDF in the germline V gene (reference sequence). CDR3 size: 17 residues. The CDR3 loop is CATSPGTGVNPADTQYF. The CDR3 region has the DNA TGTGCCACCAGCCCGGGGACAGGGGTTAATCCCGCAGATACGCAGTATTTT.

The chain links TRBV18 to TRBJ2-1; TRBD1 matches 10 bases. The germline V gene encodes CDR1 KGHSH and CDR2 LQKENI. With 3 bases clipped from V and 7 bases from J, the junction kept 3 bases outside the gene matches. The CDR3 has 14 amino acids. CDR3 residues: CASSPGTGVNEQFF. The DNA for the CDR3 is TGTGCCAGCTCACCCGGGACAGGGGTTAATGAGCAGTTCTTC.

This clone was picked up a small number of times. The CDR3 DNA sequence: TGTGCCAGCAGCTTAGGAGGCTTCCGGAGGGAGTTCTTC. This encodes CASSLGGFRREFF. The chain recombines TRBV5-8 with TRBJ2-1, with a weak D call TRBD2 (6 bases). V gave up 2 bases and J gave up 14 bases, with 17 bases separating them. The CDR3 extends over 13 amino acids. The germline V gene has CDR1 SGHTS and CDR2 YDEGEE.

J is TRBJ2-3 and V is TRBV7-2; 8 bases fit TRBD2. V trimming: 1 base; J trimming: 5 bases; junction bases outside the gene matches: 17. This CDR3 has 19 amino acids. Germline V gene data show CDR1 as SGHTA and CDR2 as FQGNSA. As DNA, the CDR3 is TGTGCCAGCAGCTTAGGGGCGGCTGGGACGGGGGGGGGACGAGATACGCAGTATTTT. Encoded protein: CASSLGAAGTGGGRDTQYF.

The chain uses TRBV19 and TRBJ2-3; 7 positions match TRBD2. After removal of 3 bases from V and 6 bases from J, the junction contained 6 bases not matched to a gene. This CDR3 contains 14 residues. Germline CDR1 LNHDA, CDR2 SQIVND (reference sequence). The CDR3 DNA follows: TGTGCCAGTAGTATTCAGCGGGATTTCGATACGCAGTATTTT. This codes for CASSIQRDFDTQYF.

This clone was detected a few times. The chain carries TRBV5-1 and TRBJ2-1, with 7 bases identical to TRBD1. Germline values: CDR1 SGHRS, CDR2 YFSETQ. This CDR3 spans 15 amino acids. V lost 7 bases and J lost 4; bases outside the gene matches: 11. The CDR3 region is CASRVGPGGYNEQFF. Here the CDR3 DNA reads TGCGCCAGCCGAGTGGGGCCAGGGGGATACAATGAGCAGTTCTTC.

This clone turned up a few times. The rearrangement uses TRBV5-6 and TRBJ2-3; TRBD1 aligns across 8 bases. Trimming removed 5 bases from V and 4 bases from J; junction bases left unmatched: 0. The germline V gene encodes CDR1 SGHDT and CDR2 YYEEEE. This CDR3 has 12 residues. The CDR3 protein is CASRTGADTQYF. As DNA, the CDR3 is TGTGCCAGCAGGACAGGGGCAGATACGCAGTATTTT.

The CDR3 is CARPGTPGGDSYEQYV. DNA of the CDR3: TGTGCCAGGCCCGGAACCCCGGGGGGAGATTCCTACGAGCAGTACGTC. The chain carries TRBV2 and TRBJ2-7; TRBD2 matches at 7 bases. Germline CDR1 SNHLY, CDR2 FYNNEI. Losses at the gene ends were 9 bases for V and 1 base for J; bases not matched to a gene: 15. The length of the CDR3 is 16 residues.

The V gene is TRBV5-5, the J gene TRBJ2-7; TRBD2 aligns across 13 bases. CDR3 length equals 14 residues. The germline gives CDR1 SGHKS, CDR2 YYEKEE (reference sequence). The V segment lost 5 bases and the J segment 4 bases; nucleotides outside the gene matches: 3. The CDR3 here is CASRRTSGRYEQYF. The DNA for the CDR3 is TGTGCCAGCAGGCGGACTAGCGGGAGATACGAGCAGTACTTC. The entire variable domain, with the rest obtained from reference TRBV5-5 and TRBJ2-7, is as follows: DAGVTQSPTHLIKTRGQQVTLRCSPISGHKSVSWYQQVLGQGPQFIFQYYEKEERGRGNFPDRFSARQFPNYSSELNVNALLLGDSALYLCASRRTSGRYEQYFGPGTRLTVT.

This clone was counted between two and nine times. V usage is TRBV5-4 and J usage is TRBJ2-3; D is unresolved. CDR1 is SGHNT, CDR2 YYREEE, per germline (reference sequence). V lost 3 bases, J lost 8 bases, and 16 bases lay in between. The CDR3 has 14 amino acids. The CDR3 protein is CASSSPPRGSTQYF. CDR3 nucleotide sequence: TGTGCCAGCAGCTCGCCCCCGCGAGGAAGTACGCAGTATTTT. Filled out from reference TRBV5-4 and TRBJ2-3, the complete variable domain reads ETGVTQSPTHLIKTRGQQVTLRCSSQSGHNTVSWYQQALGQGPQFIFQYYREEENGRGNFPPRFSGLQFPNYSSELNVNALELDDSALYLCASSSPPRGSTQYFGPGTRLTVL.

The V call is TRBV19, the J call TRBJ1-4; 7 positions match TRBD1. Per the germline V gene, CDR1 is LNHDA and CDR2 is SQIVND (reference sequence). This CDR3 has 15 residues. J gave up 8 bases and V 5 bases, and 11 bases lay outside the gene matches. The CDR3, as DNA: TGTGCCAGTAGTCCCCAGGGGGGCCGTGGCGAAAAACTGTTTTTT. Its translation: CASSPQGGRGEKLFF.

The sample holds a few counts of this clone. The CDR3: CASSVGQGNNEQFF. As DNA, the CDR3 is TGTGCCAGCAGCGTAGGGCAGGGGAACAATGAGCAGTTCTTC. The chain links TRBV9 to TRBJ2-1; TRBD1 might be the D (6 bases). CDR1 and CDR2 from the germline V gene are SGDLS and YYNGEE. The CDR3 consists of 14 residues. V was clipped by 0 bases and J by 5 bases, with 9 bases between them.

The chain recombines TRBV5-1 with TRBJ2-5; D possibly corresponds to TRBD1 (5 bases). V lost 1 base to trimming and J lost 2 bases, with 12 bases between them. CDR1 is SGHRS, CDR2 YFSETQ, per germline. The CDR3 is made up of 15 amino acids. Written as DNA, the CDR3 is TGCGCCAGCAGCTTGCAGGGATTATCTCAAGAGACCCAGTACTTC. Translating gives CASSLQGLSQETQYF.

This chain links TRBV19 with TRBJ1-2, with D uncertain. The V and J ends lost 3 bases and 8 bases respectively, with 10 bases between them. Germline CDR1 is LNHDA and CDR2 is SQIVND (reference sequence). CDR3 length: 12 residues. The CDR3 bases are TGTGCCAGTAGTATGAGGGAACTCGGCTACACCTTC. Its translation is CASSMRELGYTF.

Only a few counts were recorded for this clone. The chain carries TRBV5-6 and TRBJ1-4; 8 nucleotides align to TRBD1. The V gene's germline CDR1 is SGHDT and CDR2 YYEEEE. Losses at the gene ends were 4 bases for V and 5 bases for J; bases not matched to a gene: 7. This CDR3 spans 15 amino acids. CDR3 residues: CASSGGTGLNEKLFF. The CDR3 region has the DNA TGTGCCAGCAGCGGGGGGACAGGACTAAATGAAAAACTGTTTTTT.

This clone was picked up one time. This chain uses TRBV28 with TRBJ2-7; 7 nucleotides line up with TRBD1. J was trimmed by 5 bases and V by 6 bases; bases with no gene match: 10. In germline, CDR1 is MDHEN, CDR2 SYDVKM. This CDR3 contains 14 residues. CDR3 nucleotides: TGTGCCAGCAGCCTCGGGACAGCCCCAAACGAGCAGTACTTC. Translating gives CASSLGTAPNEQYF.

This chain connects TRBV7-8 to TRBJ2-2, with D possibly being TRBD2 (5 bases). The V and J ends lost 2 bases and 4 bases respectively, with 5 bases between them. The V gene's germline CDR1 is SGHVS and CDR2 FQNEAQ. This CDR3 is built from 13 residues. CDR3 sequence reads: CASSLSGTGELFF. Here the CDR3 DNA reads TGTGCCAGCAGCTTAAGCGGCACCGGGGAGCTGTTTTTT.

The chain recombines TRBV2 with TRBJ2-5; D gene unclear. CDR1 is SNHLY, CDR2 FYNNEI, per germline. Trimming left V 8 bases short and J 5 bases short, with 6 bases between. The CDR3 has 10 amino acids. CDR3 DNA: TGTGCCAGCCGGGTGGAGACCCAGTACTTC. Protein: CASRVETQYF.

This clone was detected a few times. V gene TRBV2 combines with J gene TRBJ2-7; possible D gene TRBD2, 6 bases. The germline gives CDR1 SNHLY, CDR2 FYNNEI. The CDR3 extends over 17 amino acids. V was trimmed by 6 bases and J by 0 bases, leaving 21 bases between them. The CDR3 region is CASSVWAPTGGSYEQYF. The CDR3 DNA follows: TGTGCCAGCAGCGTATGGGCGCCCACCGGGGGCTCCTACGAGCAGTACTTC.

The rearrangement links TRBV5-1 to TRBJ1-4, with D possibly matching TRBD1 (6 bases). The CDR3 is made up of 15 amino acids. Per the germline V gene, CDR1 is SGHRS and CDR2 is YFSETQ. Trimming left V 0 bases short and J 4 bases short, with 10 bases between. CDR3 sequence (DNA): TGCGCCAGCAGCTTGGAGACAGGTTTTAATGAAAAACTGTTTTTT. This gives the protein CASSLETGFNEKLFF. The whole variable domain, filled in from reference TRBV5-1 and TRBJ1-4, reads KAGVTQTPRYLIKTRGQQVTLSCSPISGHRSVSWYQQTPGQGLQFLFEYFSETQRNKGNFPGRFSGRQFSNSRSEMNVSTLELGDSALYLCASSLETGFNEKLFFGSGTQLSVL.

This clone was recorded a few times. CDR3 residues: CASTPGILTDTQYF. The CDR3 nucleotides read TGTGCCAGCACACCGGGGATACTCACAGATACGCAGTATTTT. V and J are TRBV6-6 and TRBJ2-3, with D possibly being TRBD2 (5 bases). The CDR3 length is 14 residues. Germline CDR1 MNHNY, CDR2 SVGAGI (reference sequence). The germline V and J ends were trimmed by 7 bases and 2 bases, with 13 bases remaining between them.

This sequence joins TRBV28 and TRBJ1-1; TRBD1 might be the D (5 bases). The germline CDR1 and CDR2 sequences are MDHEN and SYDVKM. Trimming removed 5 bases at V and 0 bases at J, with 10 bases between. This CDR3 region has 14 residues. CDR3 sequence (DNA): TGTGCCAGCAGTCCCCTGGACATGAACACTGAAGCTTTCTTT. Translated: CASSPLDMNTEAFF.

The CDR3 reads CASSQGGGVAGNEQFF. The CDR3 nucleotides are TGTGCCAGCAGCCAAGGCGGGGGGGTCGCCGGCAATGAGCAGTTCTTC. This chain uses TRBV4-2 with TRBJ2-1, with 9 bases aligning to TRBD2. The V gene's germline CDR1 is LGHNA and CDR2 YNFKEQ. CDR3 length equals 16 residues. The J segment lost 6 bases and the V segment lost 1 base, leaving 7 bases of the junction unmatched.

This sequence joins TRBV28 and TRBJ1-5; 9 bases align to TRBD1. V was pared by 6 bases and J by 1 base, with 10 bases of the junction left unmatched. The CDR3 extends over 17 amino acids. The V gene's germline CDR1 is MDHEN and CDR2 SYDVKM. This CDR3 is CASSPGTGSPSNQPQHF. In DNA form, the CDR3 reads TGTGCCAGCAGCCCCGGGACAGGGAGCCCCAGCAATCAGCCCCAGCATTTT.

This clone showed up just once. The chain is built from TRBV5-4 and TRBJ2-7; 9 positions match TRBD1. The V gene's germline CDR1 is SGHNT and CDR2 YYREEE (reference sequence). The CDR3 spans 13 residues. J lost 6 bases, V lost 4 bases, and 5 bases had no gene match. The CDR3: CASSRDRVVEQYV. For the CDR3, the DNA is TGTGCCAGCAGCCGGGACAGGGTAGTCGAGCAGTACGTC.

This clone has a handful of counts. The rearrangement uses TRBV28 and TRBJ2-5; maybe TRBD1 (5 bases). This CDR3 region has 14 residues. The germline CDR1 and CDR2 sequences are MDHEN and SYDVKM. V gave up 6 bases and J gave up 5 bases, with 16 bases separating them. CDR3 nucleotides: TGTGCCAGCAGGAGCCCAGGGTCAGGCGAGACCCAGTACTTC. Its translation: CASRSPGSGETQYF.

For the CDR3, the DNA is TGTGCCAGCAGTGTATCCGGGACTAGCGGGGGTGCCTACGAGCAGTACGTC. Translated, it gives CASSVSGTSGGAYEQYV. The rearrangement joins TRBV6-1 to TRBJ2-7, with 14 positions matching TRBD2. Germline CDR1 and CDR2: MNHNS and SASEGT. CDR3 size: 17 residues. V shed 4 bases, J shed 2 bases, and the junction held 7 bases outside the gene matches.

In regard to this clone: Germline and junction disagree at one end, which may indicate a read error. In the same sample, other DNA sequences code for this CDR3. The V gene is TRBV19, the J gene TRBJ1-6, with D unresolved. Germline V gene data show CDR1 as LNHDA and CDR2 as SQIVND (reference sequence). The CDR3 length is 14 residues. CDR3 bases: TGTGCCAGTAGCCACCGGACTGATAATTCCCCCCTCCACTTT. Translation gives CASSHRTDNSPLHF.

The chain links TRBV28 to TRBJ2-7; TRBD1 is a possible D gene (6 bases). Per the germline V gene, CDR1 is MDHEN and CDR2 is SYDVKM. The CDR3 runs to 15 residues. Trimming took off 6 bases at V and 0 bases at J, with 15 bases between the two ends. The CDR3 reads CASRPGQSTSYEQYV. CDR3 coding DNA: TGTGCCAGCAGACCTGGACAGTCTACCTCCTACGAGCAGTACGTC.